The sequence of this TCR beta chain was determined in a study of blood T cell repertoires in COVID-19. Study-wide context: Samples representing acute and convalescent COVID-19 were sourced from the United States, Italy and Spain. T cells, B-cell-depleted T cells, or PBMCs provided the cDNA or gDNA that served as material.

This CDR3 is 17 amino acids long. Germline CDR1 is DFQATT and CDR2 is SNEGSKA (reference sequence). J gave up 9 bases and V 3 bases, and 19 bases lay outside the gene matches. Per the study methods: Estimation of nucleated cell counts relied on the amplification of reference gene primers. The data were produced by immunoSEQ multiplex PCR, yet TCRdb's version contains in-frame clones alone and is incomplete. The V and J calls and clone size come from that table; D and trimming were worked out from the DNA. The data contain around 90,000 clones, roughly four fifths of them singletons. The chain is built from TRBV20-1 and TRBJ2-1; TRBD1 matches at 8 bases. This TCR came from a human donor in a cohort sampled during active COVID-19. Sequenced material: peripheral blood. CDR3: CSASLIRGRTSQGEQFF. The CDR3 coding sequence is TGCAGTGCTAGTCTTATCAGGGGGCGTACATCACAGGGTGAGCAGTTCTTC.